The 15 T cell receptor beta chains below all came from one sample that was sequenced in a study of blood T cells in healthy people across ages. A second PCR of 7 to 11 cycles used a sample-barcoded 5' primer and a J-beta primer mix. In TCRdb, the 5' RACE reads were re-called with MiXCR into one record per CDR3 protein. This sample yields over 600,000 distinct CDR3 sequences, of which under 25% are seen a single time; approximately 3.7% belongs to the top ten. The sequencing sample was made of blood. These receptors were collected from a man in his 70s in good health.

A few counts support this clonotype. The gene calls are TRBV4-1 and TRBJ2-4; the D gene is possibly TRBD2 (6 bases). This CDR3 has 17 residues. Looked up from germline, CDR1 is MGHRA and CDR2 is YSYEKL. V lost 4 bases and J lost 3, with 19 bases in between. The CDR3 DNA reads as TGCGCCAGCAGCCCGGAGGGGTCGGCCCTCGGCAAAAACATTCAGTACTTC. Its protein is CASSPEGSALGKNIQYF.

The V and J genes are TRBV28 and TRBJ2-7; 8 bases fit TRBD2. CDR3 length: 13 residues. Germline V gives CDR1 MDHEN, CDR2 SYDVKM. V was clipped by 5 bases and J by 6 bases; unmatched bases: 6. The DNA of the CDR3 is TGTGCCAGCAGTCTCGGGACTAGTCTCGAGCAGTACTTC. Amino acids: CASSLGTSLEQYF.

The chain joins TRBV20-1 to TRBJ1-2; TRBD1 aligns across 8 bases. The ends lost 0 bases at V and 6 bases at J; junction bases unmatched: 12. The CDR3 consists of 16 residues. Germline V gene lookup returns CDR1 DFQATT and CDR2 SNEGSKA (reference sequence). CDR3: CSARDPWDRPMHGYTF. DNA for the CDR3: TGCAGTGCTAGAGATCCCTGGGACAGGCCTATGCATGGCTACACCTTC.

V and J are TRBV28 and TRBJ2-7, with a tentative D call TRBD2 (7 bases). Per germline, CDR1 MDHEN and CDR2 SYDVKM. This CDR3 is built from 14 residues. The V gene lost 3 bases and the J gene lost 7 bases, with 16 bases spanning the gap. The CDR3 here is CASSFGVRGGEQYF. The CDR3 nucleotides are TGTGCCAGCAGTTTTGGTGTCAGGGGAGGGGAGCAGTACTTC.

The J gene is TRBJ2-5, the V gene TRBV29-1, with TRBD1 identical over 9 bases. The length of the CDR3 is 17 residues. The junction had 18 bases not matched to a gene; V was cut back by 6 bases and J by 4 bases. Germline values: CDR1 SQVTM, CDR2 ANQGSEA. The CDR3 spells CSVARSPGTGNRETQYF. The CDR3 DNA follows: TGCAGCGTAGCTCGAAGTCCCGGGACAGGGAACCGAGAGACCCAGTACTTC.

The J gene is TRBJ1-2, the V gene TRBV2, with 7 nucleotides matching TRBD1. Germline trimming cut 6 bases from V and 0 bases from J; bases unmatched to any gene: 7. Germline V gene data show CDR1 as SNHLY and CDR2 as FYNNEI. The CDR3 contains 15 residues. The CDR3 region is CASRDRTYANYGYTF. CDR3 in DNA: TGTGCCAGCAGGGACAGGACCTACGCTAACTATGGCTACACCTTC.

This rearrangement joins TRBV7-3 to TRBJ1-1; no firm D call. The CDR3 has 13 residues. Germline V gives CDR1 SGHTA, CDR2 FQGTGA. V lost 2 bases and J lost 3, with 7 bases in between. CDR3 protein: CASSLYRHTEAFF. DNA of the CDR3: TGTGCCAGCAGCTTATATCGGCACACTGAAGCTTTCTTT.

Only a few counts were recorded for this clonotype. This chain links TRBV20-1 with TRBJ1-2; 11 bases fit TRBD1. V shed 1 base and J 2 bases; nucleotides not matched to a gene: 6. The CDR3 consists of 16 residues. Germline V gives CDR1 DFQATT, CDR2 SNEGSKA (reference sequence). The DNA for the CDR3 is TGCAGTGCTAGAGGCGGGACAGGGGGTGGAAACTATGGCTACACCTTC. Amino acid sequence: CSARGGTGGGNYGYTF.

V and J are TRBV28 and TRBJ2-5; 7 bases line up with TRBD1. TRBJ2-7 explains the end of the DNA better; the J call may be wrong. The CDR3 runs to 14 residues. CDR1 MDHEN and CDR2 SYDVKM come from the germline V gene. CDR3 bases: TGTGCCAGCAGTTTGAGACAGGGAAACATCGAGCAGTACTTC. Protein product: CASSLRQGNIEQYF.

The rearrangement links TRBV20-1 to TRBJ2-7; D might be TRBD1 or TRBD2, each matching 5 bases. The CDR3 runs 12 residues. Germline values: CDR1 DFQATT, CDR2 SNEGSKA (reference sequence). CDR3 nucleotide sequence: TGCCCCCGGGGATGGACACTCTACGAGCAGTACTTC. Translating gives CPRGWTLYEQYF.

This clonotype showed up just a few times. The V and J genes are TRBV5-4 and TRBJ1-1, with D unresolved. V lost 4 bases and J lost 8, with 15 bases in between. The CDR3 contains 13 residues. The germline gives CDR1 SGHNT, CDR2 YYREEE (reference sequence). Written as DNA, the CDR3 is TGTGCCAGCAGCGCCTCGCCCAAATCGGAAGCTTTCTTT. It is translated as CASSASPKSEAFF.

The chain combines TRBV7-9 with TRBJ2-3; D remains unclear. The CDR3 loop spans 17 amino acids. V shed 1 base and J shed 0 bases, with 14 bases lying between them. Germline-derived CDR1 and CDR2 are SEHNR and FQNEAQ (reference sequence). The CDR3 DNA reads TGTGCCAGCAGCTTAGGGCGCCAGACATTCAGCACAGATACGCAGTATTTT. This gives the protein CASSLGRQTFSTDTQYF. Full variable domain (rest looked up from reference TRBV7-9 and TRBJ2-3): DTGVSQNPRHKITKRGQNVTFRCDPISEHNRLYWYRQTLGQGPEFLTYFQNEAQLEKSRLLSDRFSAERPKGSFSTLEIQRTEQGDSAMYLCASSLGRQTFSTDTQYFGPGTRLTVL.

The V call is TRBV10-3, the J call TRBJ1-1; D is ambiguous. CDR3 length: 12 amino acids. Deletions cut 5 bases from V and 1 base from J, with 5 bases between. CDR1 and CDR2 from the germline V gene are ENHRY and SYGVKD. The CDR3 sequence: CAISNTNTEAFF. The CDR3 DNA is TGTGCCATCAGTAACACGAACACTGAAGCTTTCTTT.

This clonotype was counted at least ten times. This chain links TRBV20-1 with TRBJ2-7; D is undetermined. The CDR3 length is 14 residues. The V end was cut by 0 bases, the J end by 0 bases, with 9 bases between. Germline CDR1 and CDR2: DFQATT and SNEGSKA (reference sequence). The CDR3 sequence: CSARDPTSSYEQYF. The DNA of the CDR3 is TGCAGTGCTAGAGATCCCACGAGCTCCTACGAGCAGTACTTC.

This clonotype was found a few times. The V and J genes are TRBV6-2 or TRBV6-3 and TRBJ2-1, with 9 bases fitting TRBD1. V lost 7 bases and J lost 4; bases outside the gene matches: 14. The CDR3 runs 17 residues. Germline V CDR1 and CDR2: MNHEY, SVGEGT. The CDR3 region is CASTAALWGQGYNEQFF. The DNA of the CDR3 is TGTGCCAGCACCGCAGCGTTATGGGGACAGGGATACAATGAGCAGTTCTTC.